This T cell receptor (beta chain) is from a study of cytomegalovirus exposure and HLA in healthy donors. Study findings and constraints: Under in vitro conditions, a few CMV-associated chains were confirmed as specific for CMV antigens. Follow-up analysis later connected one missense variant in DCLRE1C with trimming of TCR beta V- and J-genes.

Remarks on this clone: Its antigen remains unknown.

PCR employed 60 Vbeta and 13 Jbeta primers. In the study's own analysis: Among the unique TCR beta chains that a later analysis counted, about 81 million in all, some 10 million were shared. The method was immunoSEQ multiplex PCR; TCRdb's version includes in-frame clones alone and lacks a portion of them. For V, J and clone size, that table is used; D and trimming come from the DNA. The table has fewer than 200,000 clones, roughly 80% seen once. Healthy bone marrow donors formed the donor group. The source material was PBMCs. The TCR comes from a woman aged 18 to 35 in good health and CMV-seronegative.

CDR3 loop: CASSLAVETQYF. CDR3 nucleotide sequence: TGTGCCAGCAGCTTGGCCGTAGAGACCCAGTACTTC. This chain uses TRBV5-8 with TRBJ2-5; D is undetermined. Trimming took 0 bases from V and 4 from J, leaving 4 bases between them. The CDR3 sequence is 12 residues long. Germline values: CDR1 SGHTS, CDR2 YDEGEE. Full variable domain (remainder filled in from reference TRBV5-8 and TRBJ2-5): EAGVTQSPTHLIKTRGQQATLRCSPISGHTSVYWYQQALGLGLQFLLWYDEGEERNRGNFPPRFSGRQFPNYSSELNVNALELEDSALYLCASSLAVETQYFGPGTRLLVL.